These T cell receptor beta chains were read from a single sample in a study of CD8 T cells in ankylosing spondylitis. TCRdb called the 5' RACE reads again in MiXCR, with one record for every CDR3 protein. The sample comprises about 220,000 distinct CDR3 sequences, 8% to 11% of which are singletons, and roughly a fifth rests with the top ten. The material sequenced was blood, either unsorted or a sorted T cell fraction (not recorded which). These receptor sequences come from a male donor with ankylosing spondylitis or in good health (not recorded which). Both conserved end residues are part of each CDR3. D genes are given only for firm matches. Some rows mark clone size as missing; the rest say once, few, many or name a class of expanded clone.

v_call	d_call	j_call	clone_size	cdr3_aa	cdr3_nt
TRBV28	-	TRBJ2-7	many	CASSLLGGSYEQYF	TGTGCCAGCAGTTTATTAGGCGGTTCCTACGAGCAGTACTTC
TRBV20-1	TRBD1	TRBJ2-3	many	CSARVSRGPSADTQYF	TGCAGTGCTAGGGTCTCGAGGGGGCCGTCCGCAGATACGCAGTATTTT
TRBV15	-	TRBJ1-5	-	CATSPQGGWPQHF	TGTGCCACCAGCCCCCAAGGGGGGTGGCCCCAGCATTTT
TRBV14	-	TRBJ2-5	few	CASSDGFRGFQETQYF	TGTGCCAGCAGCGATGGGTTTAGGGGATTTCAAGAGACCCAGTACTTC
TRBV7-9	-	TRBJ2-7	many	CASSVESARYEQYF	TGTGCCAGCAGCGTCGAGAGCGCCCGGTACGAGCAGTACTTC
TRBV29-1	-	TRBJ2-7	many	CSVDFPQGRGEQYF	TGCAGCGTTGATTTTCCGCAGGGTAGGGGGGAGCAGTACTTC
TRBV28	-	TRBJ1-5	-	CASMENNQPQHF	TGTGCCAGCATGGAGAACAATCAGCCCCAGCATTTT
TRBV7-8	TRBD1	TRBJ1-1	many	CASSLTGGYTEAFF	TGTGCCAGCAGCCTGACAGGGGGTTACACTGAAGCTTTCTTT
TRBV19	-	TRBJ2-1	-	CACSTSPEGEQFF	TGTGCCTGTAGTACGTCGCCAGAGGGTGAGCAGTTCTTC
TRBV27	-	TRBJ2-5	many	CAGQGPIAQYF	TGTGCCGGCCAGGGGCCAATCGCCCAGTACTTC
TRBV6-1	TRBD1	TRBJ2-3	many	CASGTGSTDTQYF	TGTGCCAGCGGGACAGGGAGCACAGATACGCAGTATTTT
TRBV28	-	TRBJ2-7	-	CASSLSLTYEQYF	TGTGCCAGCAGTCTTTCACTAACCTACGAGCAGTACTTC
TRBV6-1	TRBD2	TRBJ2-3	many	CASSSLTSGGTDTQYF	TGTGCCAGCAGCTCCCTGACTAGCGGGGGCACAGATACGCAGTATTTT
TRBV29-1	-	TRBJ2-7	few	CSVEARSGGYEQYF	TGCAGCGTTGAAGCTCGTTCAGGAGGGTACGAGCAGTACTTC
TRBV6-5	-	TRBJ2-5	-	CASSDSGVPETQYF	TGTGCCAGCAGTGACTCGGGGGTACCAGAGACCCAGTACTTC
TRBV7-2	-	TRBJ2-2	-	CASSTRAGWPGELFF	TGTGCCAGCAGCACGAGGGCGGGGTGGCCCGGGGAGCTGTTTTTT
TRBV2	TRBD1	TRBJ2-7	few	CASSEDRGRRYEQYF	TGTGCCAGCAGTGAGGACAGGGGGCGCCGGTACGAGCAGTACTTC
TRBV12-3/TRBV12-4	TRBD1	TRBJ2-1	-	CASSWDSLTSEQFF	TGTGCCAGCAGTTGGGACAGCCTCACCTCTGAGCAGTTCTTC
TRBV7-9	TRBD1	TRBJ1-5	many	CASNIDRDQPQHF	TGTGCCAGCAACATTGACAGGGATCAGCCCCAGCATTTT
TRBV11-3	-	TRBJ2-1	-	CASSLSRYNEQFF	TGTGCCAGCAGCTTAAGCCGATACAATGAGCAGTTCTTC
TRBV20-1	-	TRBJ1-2	many	CSARGEGGSYGYTF	TGCAGTGCTAGGGGAGAGGGGGGATCCTATGGCTACACCTTC
TRBV11-1	-	TRBJ2-7	-	CASSDTSYEQYF	TGTGCCAGCAGCGATACCTCCTACGAGCAGTACTTC
TRBV2	-	TRBJ2-1	many	CASSSGEDEQFF	TGTGCCAGCAGTTCGGGGGAAGATGAGCAGTTCTTC
TRBV10-3	TRBD2	TRBJ2-5	many	CASKRGPQETQYF	TGTGCCTCTAAGCGGGGGCCCCAAGAGACCCAGTACTTC
TRBV7-9	-	TRBJ2-3	many	CASSLVGRGQTTDTQYF	TGTGCCAGCAGCTTAGTTGGGCGGGGGCAAACCACAGATACGCAGTATTTT
TRBV20-1	TRBD2	TRBJ2-1	many	CSAESSGGNNEQFF	TGCAGTGCGGAATCTAGCGGGGGGAACAATGAGCAGTTCTTC
TRBV19	-	TRBJ1-1	few	CASKNSADEAFF	TGTGCCAGTAAGAACAGCGCCGATGAAGCTTTCTTT
TRBV27	-	TRBJ2-2	many	CASSPNTNTPEDGELFF	TGTGCCAGCAGTCCAAATACTAACACACCGGAGGACGGGGAGCTGTTTTTT
TRBV9	-	TRBJ2-7	many	CASSVYDSTYEQYF	TGTGCCAGCAGCGTATACGACAGCACCTACGAGCAGTACTTC
TRBV20-1	TRBD2	TRBJ2-5	-	CSATGTSGDGTQYF	TGCAGTGCTACCGGGACTAGCGGGGACGGGACCCAGTACTTC
TRBV2	-	TRBJ2-3	many	CASRQDGASTDTQYF	TGTGCCAGCAGACAGGACGGTGCTAGCACAGATACGCAGTATTTT
TRBV6-1	-	TRBJ1-2	many	CASSTIDGAYGYTF	TGTGCCAGCAGTACCATAGACGGCGCCTATGGCTACACCTTC
TRBV5-4	-	TRBJ2-3	-	CAWSAILTDTQYF	TGTGCCTGGTCGGCTATCCTCACAGATACGCAGTATTTT
TRBV11-2	-	TRBJ1-5	many	CASSLDGSNQPQHF	TGTGCCAGCAGCTTGGACGGTTCCAATCAGCCCCAGCATTTT
TRBV12-3/TRBV12-4	-	TRBJ2-7	many	CASSFLNNEQYF	TGTGCCAGCAGTTTTTTGAATAACGAGCAGTACTTC
TRBV12-3/TRBV12-4	-	TRBJ1-1	-	CASSFKSYLTEAFF	TGTGCCAGCAGTTTTAAGAGCTACTTGACTGAAGCTTTCTTT
TRBV29-1	TRBD2	TRBJ2-7	many	CSVQSGSAYEQYF	TGCAGCGTTCAAAGCGGGAGCGCCTACGAGCAGTACTTC
TRBV5-1	TRBD1	TRBJ1-3	many	CASSDRTGDSGNTIYF	TGCGCCAGCAGCGACCGGACAGGAGACTCTGGAAACACCATATATTTT
TRBV7-9	TRBD1	TRBJ1-6	many	CASSPRTGNNSPLHF	TGTGCCAGCAGCCCTCGGACAGGGAATAATTCACCCCTCCACTTT
TRBV7-2	-	TRBJ1-6	-	CASSLPPRTNSPLHF	TGTGCCAGCAGCTTGCCCCCCAGGACAAATTCACCCCTCCACTTT
TRBV25-1	-	TRBJ2-5	many	CASMSWEETQYF	TGTGCCAGCATGTCGTGGGAAGAGACCCAGTACTTC